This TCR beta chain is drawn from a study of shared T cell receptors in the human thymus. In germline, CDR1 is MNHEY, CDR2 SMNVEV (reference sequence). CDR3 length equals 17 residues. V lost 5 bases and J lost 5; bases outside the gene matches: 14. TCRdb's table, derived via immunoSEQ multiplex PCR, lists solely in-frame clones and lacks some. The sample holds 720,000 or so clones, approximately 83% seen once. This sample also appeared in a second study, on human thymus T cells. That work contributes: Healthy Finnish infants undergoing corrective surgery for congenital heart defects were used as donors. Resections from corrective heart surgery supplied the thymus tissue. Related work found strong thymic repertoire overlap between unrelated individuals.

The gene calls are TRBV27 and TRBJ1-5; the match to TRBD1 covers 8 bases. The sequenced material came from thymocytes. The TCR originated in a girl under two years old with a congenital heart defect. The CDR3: CASSTRTGFGSDQPQHF. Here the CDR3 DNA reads TGTGCCAGCAGTACCCGGACAGGGTTTGGAAGCGATCAGCCCCAGCATTTT.